This entry lists 14 T cell receptor beta chains sequenced from one sample in a study of identical twins. One entry per CDR3 protein, called by TCRdb with MiXCR from the 5' RACE reads. This sample yields approximately 700,000 distinct CDR3 sequences, of which 15% to 20% are seen a single time; 13% belongs to the top ten. The data also belong to a second study, concerning T cells expressing NK-cell markers.

Sample: PBMCs. The receptors come from a woman aged 18-29 years in good health.

The J gene is TRBJ2-7, the V gene TRBV2; no definite D call. Germline loops: CDR1 SNHLY, CDR2 FYNNEI. The CDR3 consists of 13 residues. Trimming took 3 bases from V and 6 from J, leaving 12 bases between them. CDR3 loop: CASSENSRGEQYF. CDR3 bases: TGTGCCAGCAGTGAGAATTCGCGCGGCGAGCAGTACTTC.

The chain combines TRBV10-3 with TRBJ2-3; D is uncertain. The CDR3 contains 13 residues. V lost 6 bases and J lost 8, with 15 bases in between. Germline V gene sequence: CDR1 ENHRY, CDR2 SYGVKD. The CDR3 is CAIRGSVLSTQYF. The DNA for the CDR3 is TGTGCCATCAGGGGGTCCGTTCTCAGTACGCAGTATTTT.

In its sample, this clonotype was seen a few times. The V call is TRBV6-1, the J call TRBJ2-7; D might be TRBD1 (5 bases). Germline CDR1 is MNHNS and CDR2 is SASEGT. V was clipped by 7 bases and J by 3 bases, with 16 bases between them. CDR3 length equals 14 residues. The CDR3 protein is CASTSQGILYEQYF. In DNA, the CDR3 is TGTGCCAGCACCTCTCAGGGAATACTCTACGAGCAGTACTTC.

J is TRBJ2-5 and V is TRBV12-3 or TRBV12-4; D possibly uses TRBD1 or TRBD2 (5 bases each). The CDR3 consists of 13 residues. Trimming left V 3 bases short and J 5 bases short, with 10 bases between. CDR3 DNA sequence: TGTGCCAGCAGTTTCGTGGGGGTGGAGACCCAGTACTTC. Translating it yields CASSFVGVETQYF.

The genes are TRBV11-2 and TRBJ2-3; no definite D call. The CDR3 has 15 amino acids. The V gene's germline CDR1 is SGHAT and CDR2 FQNNGV. Trimming cost V 4 bases and J 0 bases, with 11 bases left between them. CDR3: CASSSRRLSTDTQYF. In DNA, the CDR3 is TGTGCCAGCAGCTCGAGACGGCTTAGCACAGATACGCAGTATTTT.

This CDR3 is CASSAENNEQFF. DNA for the CDR3: TGTGCCAGCAGCGCCGAAAACAATGAGCAGTTCTTC. This rearrangement joins TRBV7-9 to TRBJ2-1; no clear D gene. Germline CDR1 reads SEHNR; CDR2 reads FQNEAQ (reference sequence). This CDR3 has 12 residues. Trimming cost V 5 bases and J 5 bases, with 7 bases left between them.

The chain has TRBV6-1 and TRBJ2-1; perhaps TRBD2 as D (7 bases). The V and J ends lost 8 bases and 0 bases respectively, with 17 bases between them. Germline V gene data show CDR1 as MNHNS and CDR2 as SASEGT. The CDR3 sequence is 16 residues long. CDR3 amino acids: CASRGADASSYNEQFF. The CDR3 DNA reads as TGTGCCAGCCGGGGGGCGGATGCTAGCTCCTACAATGAGCAGTTCTTC.

V and J are TRBV7-2 and TRBJ2-3; no definite D call. Germline V gene sequence: CDR1 SGHTA, CDR2 FQGNSA. This CDR3 region has 12 residues. Trimming stripped 0 bases from V and 9 bases from J, with 7 bases between. CDR3 protein: CASSLAQVTQYF. CDR3 bases: TGTGCCAGCAGCTTAGCGCAGGTGACGCAGTATTTT. The complete variable domain, with remaining parts taken from reference TRBV7-2 and TRBJ2-3, reads GAGVSQSPSNKVTEKGKDVELRCDPISGHTALYWYRQSLGQGLEFLIYFQGNSAPDKSGLPSDRFSAERTGGSVSTLTIQRTQQEDSAVYLCASSLAQVTQYFGPGTRLTVL.

This clonotype was counted only a few times. This chain joins TRBV29-1 and TRBJ1-1, with 7 positions matching TRBD1. CDR1 and CDR2 (germline): SQVTM, ANQGSEA. The V gene end was trimmed by 4 bases and the J gene end by 2 bases; junction bases not matched to a gene: 4. CDR3 length equals 13 residues. The CDR3 nucleotides are TGCAGCGTTGGGACAGGACATAACACTGAAGCTTTCTTT. This sequence encodes CSVGTGHNTEAFF.

This clonotype has a handful of counts. The chain links TRBV7-2 to TRBJ1-2, with no clear D. The CDR3 has 15 residues. Germline V lookup: CDR1 SGHTA, CDR2 FQGNSA. Trimming took off 1 base at V and 7 bases at J, with 16 bases between the two ends. The CDR3 region is CASSLVVGSSLGYTF. For the CDR3, the DNA is TGTGCCAGCAGCTTAGTTGTGGGCTCTTCGCTTGGCTACACCTTC.

The chain is built from TRBV25-1 and TRBJ2-2; D tentatively reads TRBD1 or TRBD2 (5 bases each). This CDR3 contains 15 residues. Germline assignment: CDR1 MGHDK and CDR2 SYGVNS. With 6 bases removed from V and 4 bases from J, the gap between germline ends came to 15 bases. The CDR3 coding sequence is TGTGCCAGCAGCCGAATGGGGGAACCCACCGGGGAGCTGTTTTTT. Its protein product is CASSRMGEPTGELFF.

This clonotype showed up just a few times. This chain uses TRBV12-3 or TRBV12-4 with TRBJ2-7; D is unresolved. V lost 2 bases to trimming and J lost 1 base, with 9 bases between them. This CDR3 has 14 residues. As DNA, the CDR3 is TGTGCCAGCAGTTTAACGCTGTTTTCCTACGAGCAGTACTTC. This codes for CASSLTLFSYEQYF.

This chain connects TRBV5-1 to TRBJ1-5, with 9 bases fitting TRBD1. Germline-derived CDR1 and CDR2 are SGHRS and YFSETQ. V shed 4 bases and J 7 bases; nucleotides not matched to a gene: 9. The CDR3 has 15 residues. The CDR3: CASSLAPGQGQPQHF. The CDR3 DNA reads TGCGCCAGCAGCCTGGCCCCGGGACAGGGCCAGCCCCAGCATTTT.

A few counts support this clonotype. The genes are TRBV20-1 and TRBJ2-5; D ambiguous. Trimming pared 3 bases from V and 2 bases from J, leaving 10 bases between. Germline lookup yields CDR1 DFQATT and CDR2 SNEGSKA (reference sequence). The CDR3 runs 13 residues. CDR3 DNA: TGCAGTGCTAGCCCCTCGATACAAGAGACCCAGTACTTC. Translating it yields CSASPSIQETQYF.